These 5 T cell receptor beta chains share one sample of origin, sequenced in a study of control samples from healthy donors and cancer patients. Assay used: immunoSEQ multiplex PCR; TCRdb lists only in-frame clones, some missing. The repertoire includes some 160,000 clones, 80% to 95% of them detected once, and about 0.64% sits in the top ten. The sample consisted of blood. The receptors were sampled from a woman aged 25 to 45 in good health.

The chain recombines TRBV28 with TRBJ1-2; D is perhaps TRBD1 (6 bases). Trimming removed 6 bases from V and 2 bases from J, with 19 bases in between. CDR1 is MDHEN and CDR2 is SYDVKM in the germline V gene. The CDR3 sequence is 16 residues long. CDR3 coding DNA: TGTGCCAGCAGCTCGGCGGGGGGCTCCTTCAACTATGGCTACACCTTC. Translated: CASSSAGGSFNYGYTF.

This chain joins TRBV10-3 and TRBJ2-7; 11 bases are a match to TRBD2. The V and J ends lost 3 bases and 6 bases, in that order; junction bases with no gene match: 4. The CDR3 length is 14 residues. The V gene's germline CDR1 is ENHRY and CDR2 SYGVKD. The CDR3 bases are TGTGCCATCAGTGAACCGGGACTAGCGGCCGAGCAGTACTTC. Residues: CAISEPGLAAEQYF.

The chain joins TRBV27 to TRBJ2-2; D may be TRBD2 (6 bases). Trimming took off 6 bases at V and 5 bases at J, with 13 bases between the two ends. Germline V gives CDR1 MNHEY, CDR2 SMNVEV (reference sequence). CDR3 length equals 14 residues. The DNA of the CDR3 is TGTGCCAGCAGCCCCGGGGGAAGAACCGGGGAGCTGTTTTTT. It yields the protein CASSPGGRTGELFF.

This clone was seen a handful of times. The rearrangement links TRBV7-9 to TRBJ2-1, with 16 nucleotides matching TRBD2. Per germline, CDR1 SEHNR and CDR2 FQNEAQ (reference sequence). V trimming: 4 bases; J trimming: 16 bases; junction bases outside the gene matches: 4. The CDR3 is 13 residues long. The CDR3 loop reads CASSWGLAGGPFF. In DNA form, the CDR3 reads TGTGCCAGCAGCTGGGGACTAGCGGGAGGGCCTTTCTTC. Drawing the rest from reference TRBV7-9 and TRBJ2-1, the complete variable domain is DTGVSQNPRHKITKRGQNVTFRCDPISEHNRLYWYRQTLGQGPEFLTYFQNEAQLEKSRLLSDRFSAERPKGSFSTLEIQRTEQGDSAMYLCASSWGLAGGPFFGPGTRLTVL.

The chain employs TRBV6-5 and TRBJ2-1, with TRBD1 identical over 8 bases. Germline V gene lookup returns CDR1 MNHEY and CDR2 SVGAGI. With V trimmed by 4 bases and J by 9 bases, 8 bases remained unmatched. The CDR3 totals 14 residues. CDR3 DNA: TGTGCCAGCAGTTCCGGACAGGGAGGTGGTGAGCAGTTCTTC. Protein sequence: CASSSGQGGGEQFF.